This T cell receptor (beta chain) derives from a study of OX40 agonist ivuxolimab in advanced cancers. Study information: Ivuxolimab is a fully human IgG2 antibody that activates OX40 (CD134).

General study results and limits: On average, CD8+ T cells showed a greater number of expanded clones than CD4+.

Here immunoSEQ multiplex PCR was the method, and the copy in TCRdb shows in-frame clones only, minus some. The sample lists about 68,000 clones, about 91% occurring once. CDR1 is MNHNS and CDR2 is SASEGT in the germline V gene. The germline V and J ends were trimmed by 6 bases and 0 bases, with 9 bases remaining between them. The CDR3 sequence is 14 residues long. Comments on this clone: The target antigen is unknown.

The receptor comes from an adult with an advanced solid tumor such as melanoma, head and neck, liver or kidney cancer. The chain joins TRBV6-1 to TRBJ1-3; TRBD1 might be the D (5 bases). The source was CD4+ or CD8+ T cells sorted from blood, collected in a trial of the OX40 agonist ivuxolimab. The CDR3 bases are TGTGCCAGCAGAGTCACAGGCTCTGGAAACACCATATATTTT. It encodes CASRVTGSGNTIYF.